Listed below are T cell receptor beta chains from one sample, sequenced in a study of cytomegalovirus exposure and HLA in healthy donors. The assay was immunoSEQ multiplex PCR, and TCRdb's table has in-frame clones only and misses some. The sample lists roughly 120,000 clones; roughly 79% were seen once. Sequencing was performed on PBMCs. The receptors derive from a woman aged 18-29 years in good health and CMV-seronegative. CDR3s include the opening cysteine and the closing phenylalanine or tryptophan. The D gene is left open where the match is weak. Expanded clones are given a class, and other clones once, few, many or no size at all.

>NA|NA|TRBJ2-5|TRBV6-1
TGTGCCAGCAGTGATCCTCTGGAGACCCAGTACTTC
CASSDPLETQYF
>NA|NA|TRBJ1-1|TRBV6-1
NA
CASSSSTGPEAFF
>TRBD1|few|TRBJ2-7|TRBV7-2
TGTGCCAGCAGCTTGGACGGGACAGTAAACTACGAGCAGTACTTC
CASSLDGTVNYEQYF
>NA|NA|TRBJ1-1|TRBV28
TGTGCCAGCAGGGAATCGACGAAACTAAACACTGAAGCTTTCTTT
CASRESTKLNTEAFF
>NA|few|TRBJ2-7|TRBV7-2
TGTGCCAGCAGCCGGAGGGACAGAGTAACTTACGAGCAGTACTTC
CASSRRDRVTYEQYF
>TRBD1|NA|TRBJ1-4|TRBV2
TGTGCCAGCGGGGTTCGGGGACAGGGGGTACAGTATGAAAAACTGTTTTTT
CASGVRGQGVQYEKLFF
>TRBD1|once|TRBJ1-1|TRBV6-5
TGTGCCAGCAGTAAGTCCCCTTCAGGGGGCACTGAAGCTTTCTTT
CASSKSPSGGTEAFF
>NA|NA|TRBJ1-6|TRBV5-6
TGTGCCAGCAGCTTGGGACAGGTTAATTCACCCCTCCACTTT
CASSLGQVNSPLHF
>NA|once|TRBJ2-7|TRBV2
TGTGCCAGCAGTGAAATAGCCTACGAGCAGTACTTC
CASSEIAYEQYF
>TRBD2|NA|TRBJ2-7|TRBV15
TGTGCCACCAGCAGCGGGGGGGCTCTTTCCTACGAGCAGTACTTC
CATSSGGALSYEQYF
>TRBD1|NA|TRBJ2-3|TRBV28
TGTGCCAGCAGTTTGGTGAGGGGGCGAACAGATACGCAGTATTTT
CASSLVRGRTDTQYF
>TRBD1|NA|TRBJ1-2|TRBV6-5
TGTGCCAGCTCCCAGGACAGGGGGATTTATGGCTACACCTTC
CASSQDRGIYGYTF
>NA|once|TRBJ2-5|TRBV30
TGTGCCTGGAGGGGGACTGTAGAGACCCAGTACTTC
CAWRGTVETQYF
>NA|NA|TRBJ1-5|TRBV7-2
TGTGCCAGCAGCTTAGGCGGGAGTAGCAATCAGCCCCAGCATTTT
CASSLGGSSNQPQHF
>NA|NA|TRBJ1-4|TRBV9
TGTGCCAGCAGCGTCAGTCCCGCGGATAAGAATGAAAAACTGTTTTTT
CASSVSPADKNEKLFF
>TRBD1|NA|TRBJ2-2|TRBV11-3
TGTGCCAGCAGCTTAGAAGGGACAGACACCGGGGAGCTGTTTTTT
CASSLEGTDTGELFF
>NA|NA|TRBJ1-4|TRBV5-1
TGCGCCAGCGGCACAGGAGCAACTAATGAAAAACTGTTTTTT
CASGTGATNEKLFF
>NA|NA|TRBJ2-5|TRBV7-9
TGTGCCAGCAGCTTACGGATTTACGGGGAGACCCAGTACTTC
CASSLRIYGETQYF
>NA|NA|TRBJ2-7|TRBV6-1
TGTGCCAGCAGTGAAAGTCCGGGTACGGCCTACGAGCAGTACTTC
CASSESPGTAYEQYF
>TRBD1|NA|TRBJ1-5|TRBV29-1
TGCAGCGTTGAATCCGCAAGGACAGGGGACTACAATCAGCCCCAGCATTTT
CSVESARTGDYNQPQHF
>NA|NA|TRBJ1-2|TRBV6-1
TGTGCCAGCAGAGGGGTTAGCTATGGCTACACCTTC
CASRGVSYGYTF
>NA|NA|TRBJ2-6|TRBV14
TGTGCCAGCAGCCGGTGGGGGGTAGTTGGGGCCAACGTCCTGACTTTC
CASSRWGVVGANVLTF
>TRBD2|NA|TRBJ2-1|TRBV28
TGTGCCAGCAGCCTCTCCCAAGCGGGGGAGCAGTTCTTC
CASSLSQAGEQFF
>TRBD1|NA|TRBJ2-7|TRBV5-1
TGCGCCAGCAGACCCGGGACAGGGTCCTACGAGCAGTACTTC
CASRPGTGSYEQYF
>NA|NA|TRBJ1-1|TRBV5-4
TGTGCCAGCAGCTTTGACAGAACCGGAGAAGCTTTCTTT
CASSFDRTGEAFF
>NA|NA|TRBJ1-5|TRBV28
TGTGCCAGCAGTCCTAGCCCCCGCAGTAGAAGCAATCAGCCCCAGCATTTT
CASSPSPRSRSNQPQHF
>TRBD1|NA|TRBJ2-7|TRBV29-1
TGCAGCGTGAGGGACAGGGGATACGAGCAGTACTTC
CSVRDRGYEQYF
>NA|NA|TRBJ1-1|TRBV5-1
TGCGCCAGCAGCTTCCTTCAGGGAATGGGGATGTTGAACACTGAAGCTTTCTTT
CASSFLQGMGMLNTEAFF
>NA|NA|TRBJ2-7|TRBV27
TGTGCCAGCAGTTTATCGCGGAGGGTAAGGTCCTACGAGCAGTACTTC
CASSLSRRVRSYEQYF